This T cell receptor (beta chain) appears in the sequencing data of a study of technical replicates of blood from a few donors. Profiling relied on immunoSEQ multiplex PCR, and the TCRdb table lists in-frame clones only, not all of them. The table lists about 64,000 clones, 86% of them singletons. CDR3 length: 15 amino acids. The germline CDR1 and CDR2 sequences are SGHDT and YYEEEE. Trimming removed 1 base at V and 7 bases at J, with 15 bases between. The gene calls are TRBV5-6 and TRBJ1-5, with D maybe TRBD1 (5 bases). This TCR was recovered from a human donor in good health. Some clones in this sample may be carry-over from other donors' samples. The sample consisted of PBMCs. The CDR3 DNA follows: TGTGCCAGCAGCTTGAGGTCAGGGTTGGGCCAGCCCCAGCATTTT. Translation gives CASSLRSGLGQPQHF.